A single sample gave rise to the 11 T cell receptor beta chains below, sequenced in a study of T cell repertoires in cytomegalovirus infection. Each CDR3 protein gets one entry after TCRdb re-called the reads with MiXCR. Of around 710,000 distinct CDR3 sequences in the sample, about 28% are singletons; the top ten hold less than 15%. Their target antigens are unknown. The sample here was cultured CD8+ T cells from PBMCs, taken from culture after CMV antigen stimulation. Receptors were obtained from a human donor in good health (CMV status not recorded). Some clones in this sample may be carry-over from other donors' samples.

The chain combines TRBV2 with TRBJ2-3, with 8 nucleotides matching TRBD2. The germline V gene encodes CDR1 SNHLY and CDR2 FYNNEI. The length of the CDR3 is 14 residues. The V gene end was trimmed by 8 bases and the J gene end by 0 bases; junction bases not matched to a gene: 4. The CDR3 coding sequence is TGTGCCAGCGGGATAGCGGGGAGCACAGATACGCAGTATTTT. Its protein product is CASGIAGSTDTQYF.

This clonotype was detected only a few times. J is TRBJ2-6 and V is TRBV4-3, with D possibly being TRBD1 (6 bases). CDR1 is LGHNA, CDR2 YSLEER, per germline. The CDR3 spans 17 residues. V dropped 0 bases and J dropped 5 bases, with 14 bases sitting between them. Here the CDR3 reads CASSQDYMGARANVLTF. CDR3 nucleotide sequence: TGCGCCAGCAGCCAAGATTATATGGGGGCTCGGGCCAACGTCCTGACTTTC.

The chain combines TRBV18 with TRBJ2-5, with TRBD2 matching over 10 bases. Germline trimming cut 2 bases from V and 5 bases from J; bases unmatched to any gene: 8. Germline loops: CDR1 KGHSH, CDR2 LQKENI. This CDR3 is built from 16 residues. CDR3 sequence (DNA): TGTGCCAGCTCACCAGCTACTAGCGGGGATTGGGAGACCCAGTACTTC. Amino acids: CASSPATSGDWETQYF.

The V and J genes are TRBV9 and TRBJ2-1, with 9 bases fitting TRBD2. V dropped 4 bases and J dropped 9; count of bases not matched to a gene: 11. Germline V gene lookup returns CDR1 SGDLS and CDR2 YYNGEE. This CDR3 is built from 15 residues. This CDR3 is CASSPSGGLSGEQFF. CDR3 bases: TGTGCCAGCAGCCCCAGCGGGGGGCTATCGGGTGAGCAGTTCTTC.

The chain recombines TRBV19 with TRBJ1-2; 7 bases line up with TRBD1. The CDR3 consists of 16 residues. Losses at the gene ends were 8 bases for V and 4 bases for J; bases not matched to a gene: 16. The germline CDR1 and CDR2 sequences are LNHDA and SQIVND (reference sequence). CDR3 coding DNA: TGTGCCAGTCACCCCCCACCTGGGACAGACCTCTATGGCTACACCTTC. It yields the protein CASHPPPGTDLYGYTF.

Comment on this clonotype: A junction end diverges from the germline sequence, so it may reflect a read error. The chain has TRBV19 and TRBJ1-5, with 8 positions matching TRBD1. The CDR3 contains 16 residues. Looked up from germline, CDR1 is LNHDA and CDR2 is SQIVND (reference sequence). Here the CDR3 reads CASSTPGTGFNQPQPF. CDR3 DNA sequence: TGTGCCAGTAGTACCCCCGGGACAGGATTCAATCAGCCCCAGCCTTTT.

The chain carries TRBV6-6 and TRBJ2-5, with D maybe TRBD2 (6 bases). Trimming took off 0 bases at V and 2 bases at J, with 7 bases between the two ends. The CDR3 spans 14 residues. Per the germline V gene, CDR1 is MNHNY and CDR2 is SVGAGI (reference sequence). The CDR3 loop reads CASSYSGGQETQYF. CDR3 nucleotide sequence: TGTGCCAGCAGTTACTCGGGGGGACAAGAGACCCAGTACTTC.

This clonotype was seen at least ten times. The genes are TRBV25-1 and TRBJ1-6; D remains ambiguous. Germline assignment: CDR1 MGHDK and CDR2 SYGVNS. V was pared by 5 bases and J by 9 bases, with 20 bases between. The length of the CDR3 is 16 residues. This CDR3 is CASSHREGFLRSPLHF. CDR3 in DNA: TGTGCCAGCAGTCATCGAGAGGGTTTTTTGCGTTCACCCCTCCACTTT.

The chain couples TRBV27 to TRBJ1-5; D might be TRBD1 (6 bases). Germline V lookup: CDR1 MNHEY, CDR2 SMNVEV (reference sequence). Trimming shortened V by 3 bases and J by 2 bases, and 17 bases separated the two germline ends. CDR3 length equals 17 residues. CDR3 loop: CASSFGGGGMGNQPQHF. The DNA for the CDR3 is TGTGCCAGCAGTTTTGGTGGGGGGGGCATGGGCAATCAGCCCCAGCATTTT.

This clonotype was recorded a few times. The V gene is TRBV7-2, the J gene TRBJ2-7, with TRBD2 matching 7 bases. Trimming took 5 bases from V and 1 from J; bases not matched to a gene: 8. This CDR3 region has 15 residues. Per germline, CDR1 SGHTA and CDR2 FQGNSA. CDR3: CASSLWGGGSYEQYF. The CDR3, as DNA: TGTGCCAGCAGCCTCTGGGGGGGGGGTTCCTACGAGCAGTACTTC.

A few counts support this clonotype. The junction differs from germline at one of its ends, possibly a read error. The V and J genes are TRBV3-1 and TRBJ2-7; D possibly corresponds to TRBD1 (6 bases). The V gene's germline CDR1 is LGHDT and CDR2 YNNKEL (reference sequence). This CDR3 comprises 11 residues. This CDR3 is CASTDLRGPIF. The CDR3 nucleotides are TGTGCCAGCACCGACCTCAGGGGACCCATCTTC.